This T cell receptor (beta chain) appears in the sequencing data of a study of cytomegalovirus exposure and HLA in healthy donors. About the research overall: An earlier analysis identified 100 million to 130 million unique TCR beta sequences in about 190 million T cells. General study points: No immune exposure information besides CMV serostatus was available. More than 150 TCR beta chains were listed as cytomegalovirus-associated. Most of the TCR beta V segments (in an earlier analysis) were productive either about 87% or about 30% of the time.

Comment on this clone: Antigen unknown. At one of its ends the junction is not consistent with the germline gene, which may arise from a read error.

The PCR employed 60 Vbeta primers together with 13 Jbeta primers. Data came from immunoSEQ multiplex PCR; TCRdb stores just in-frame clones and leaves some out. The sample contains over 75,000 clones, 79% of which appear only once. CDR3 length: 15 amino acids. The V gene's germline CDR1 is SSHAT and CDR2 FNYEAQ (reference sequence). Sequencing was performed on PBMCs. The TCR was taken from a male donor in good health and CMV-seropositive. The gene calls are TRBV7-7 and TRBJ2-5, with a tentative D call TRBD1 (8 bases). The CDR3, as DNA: TGTGCTAGCAGCTTACTGGACAGGGAGGGCGAGACCCAGTACTTC. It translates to CASSLLDREGETQYF.